Each of the 8 T cell receptor beta chains below was sequenced from the same sample in a study of T cell repertoires in cytomegalovirus infection. The antigens for these receptors are not known. TCRdb used MiXCR to reprocess the reads, holding one entry per CDR3 protein. The data contain around 300,000 distinct CDR3 sequences, 20% to 25% of them singletons. The sample was cultured PBMCs, taken from culture after CMV antigen stimulation. These receptors all stem from a human donor in good health (CMV status not recorded). Some clones in this sample may be carry-over from other donors' samples.

The sample holds a few counts of this clonotype. The V call is TRBV10-3, the J call TRBJ2-7, with a tentative D call TRBD2 (6 bases). Germline CDR1 reads ENHRY; CDR2 reads SYGVKD. V lost 0 bases and J lost 1, with 7 bases in between. The CDR3 is 14 amino acids. The CDR3 reads CAISESSGSYEQYF. CDR3 bases: TGTGCCATCAGTGAGTCTAGCGGTTCCTACGAGCAGTACTTC.

This clonotype was picked up a small number of times. Here the CDR3 reads CASTQRVGGYYGYTF. DNA of the CDR3: TGTGCCAGCACTCAACGAGTCGGAGGATACTATGGCTACACCTTC. The V gene is TRBV12-3 or TRBV12-4, the J gene TRBJ1-2, with D unclear. The CDR3 runs 15 residues. Trimming removed 7 bases from V and 3 bases from J, with 18 bases in between.

The chain couples TRBV19 to TRBJ1-2; no definite D call. Germline V gives CDR1 LNHDA, CDR2 SQIVND (reference sequence). The CDR3 extends over 11 amino acids. V shed 5 bases and J shed 8 bases, with 9 bases lying between them. CDR3 nucleotide sequence: TGTGCCAGTAGTTTCTCCTGGGGCTACACCTTC. Protein sequence: CASSFSWGYTF. The full variable domain, completed using reference TRBV19 and TRBJ1-2, is DGGITQSPKYLFRKEGQNVTLSCEQNLNHDAMYWYRQDPGQGLRLIYYSQIVNDFQKGDIAEGYSVSREKKESFPLTVTSAQKNPTAFYLCASSFSWGYTFGSGTRLTVV.

The chain is built from TRBV20-1 and TRBJ2-7, with D perhaps matching TRBD2 (6 bases). This CDR3 contains 13 residues. V dropped 6 bases and J dropped 2 bases, with 14 bases sitting between them. From germline, CDR1 is DFQATT and CDR2 SNEGSKA (reference sequence). The CDR3: CSASRGITYEQYF. The CDR3 DNA follows: TGCAGTGCCTCGCGGGGAATAACCTACGAGCAGTACTTC.

The V gene is TRBV7-9, the J gene TRBJ1-6; 10 bases match TRBD1. CDR3 length: 15 amino acids. Germline-derived CDR1 and CDR2 are SEHNR and FQNEAQ (reference sequence). The junction had 5 bases not matched to a gene; V was cut back by 2 bases and J by 10 bases. CDR3 coding DNA: TGTGCCAGCAGCTTACAAGGGACAGGGGACTCACCCCTCCACTTT. It specifies CASSLQGTGDSPLHF.

This clonotype was counted only a few times. The rearrangement links TRBV11-2 to TRBJ2-5; 13 bases fit TRBD2. The trim removed 5 bases at V and 2 bases at J, leaving 8 bases unmatched. Per the germline V gene, CDR1 is SGHAT and CDR2 is FQNNGV. The CDR3 contains 17 residues. DNA of the CDR3: TGTGCCAGCAGCGCCGGGACTAGCGGGATTTATCAAGAGACCCAGTACTTC. As protein: CASSAGTSGIYQETQYF.

This clonotype was counted at least ten times. The rearrangement links TRBV4-1 to TRBJ2-7; unclear D gene. Trimming pared 3 bases from V and 3 bases from J, leaving 15 bases between. From germline, CDR1 is MGHRA and CDR2 YSYEKL. The CDR3 runs 15 residues. CDR3 sequence (DNA): TGCGCCAGCAGCCAGAGATTAGGCCCCCACTACGAGCAGTACGTC. Protein product: CASSQRLGPHYEQYV.

This clonotype was seen only a few times. Germline and junction disagree at one end, which may indicate a read error. The chain joins TRBV2 to TRBJ1-1; D unresolved. The germline gives CDR1 SNHLY, CDR2 FYNNEI. The CDR3 loop spans 10 amino acids. CDR3 protein: CASSEVSPCF. The CDR3, as DNA: TGTGCCAGCAGTGAAGTAAGTCCTTGCTTT.